This is a list of T cell receptor beta chains from one sample in a study of blood T cell repertoires in COVID-19. The method was immunoSEQ multiplex PCR; TCRdb's version includes in-frame clones alone and lacks a portion of them. The repertoire holds hundreds of thousands of clones, with about 89% as singletons. Sequenced sample: peripheral blood. These receptors originate from a woman between 45 and 65 years old with COVID-19, enrolled during active disease. CDR3s include the opening cysteine and the closing phenylalanine or tryptophan. The D gene is left open where the match is weak. The size entry is marked missing in some rows and otherwise reads once, few, many or a size class.

d_call: NA; j_call: TRBJ1-5; v_call: TRBV19; clone_size: NA; cdr3_nt: TGTGCCAGTAGTCGGCGGGGAGATGATCAGCCCCAGCATTTT; cdr3_aa: CASSRRGDDQPQHF
d_call: TRBD2; j_call: TRBJ2-3; v_call: TRBV3-1/TRBV3-2; clone_size: NA; cdr3_nt: TGTGCCGGCAGCCCCCGCGGGGGGGCGACAGATACGCAGTATTTT; cdr3_aa: CAGSPRGGATDTQYF
d_call: NA; j_call: TRBJ1-6; v_call: TRBV4-2; clone_size: few; cdr3_nt: TGTGCCAGCAGCCACAGGGGTAATTCACCCCTCCACTTT; cdr3_aa: CASSHRGNSPLHF
d_call: NA; j_call: TRBJ1-1; v_call: TRBV30; clone_size: NA; cdr3_nt: TGTGCCCTACGGGGGGGCACTGAAGCTTTCTTT; cdr3_aa: CALRGGTEAFF
d_call: NA; j_call: TRBJ2-3; v_call: TRBV3-1/TRBV3-2; clone_size: NA; cdr3_nt: TGTGCCAGCAGCACGACTTCAAATACGCAGTATTTT; cdr3_aa: CASSTTSNTQYF
d_call: TRBD2; j_call: TRBJ2-3; v_call: TRBV2; clone_size: NA; cdr3_nt: TGTGCCAGCTCCGGGACTAGCGGGGGCGGGAATACGCAGTATTTT; cdr3_aa: CASSGTSGGGNTQYF
d_call: TRBD1; j_call: TRBJ1-1; v_call: TRBV6-5; clone_size: NA; cdr3_nt: TGTGCCAGCATTTGGGACAGGATCGGGAACACTGAAGCTTTCTTT; cdr3_aa: CASIWDRIGNTEAFF
d_call: NA; j_call: TRBJ2-7; v_call: TRBV5-1; clone_size: NA; cdr3_nt: TGCGCCAGCAGCACCGAGGAGGGCTCCTACGAGCAGTACTTC; cdr3_aa: CASSTEEGSYEQYF
d_call: TRBD1; j_call: TRBJ1-3; v_call: TRBV5-1; clone_size: NA; cdr3_nt: TGCGCCAGCAGCCCCGGACAGGGAGAGGCTGGAAACACCATATATTTT; cdr3_aa: CASSPGQGEAGNTIYF
d_call: NA; j_call: TRBJ2-7; v_call: TRBV9; clone_size: once; cdr3_nt: TGTGCCAGCAGCGTAGCTACGGGGTACGAGCAGTACTTC; cdr3_aa: CASSVATGYEQYF
d_call: NA; j_call: TRBJ1-1; v_call: TRBV30; clone_size: NA; cdr3_nt: TGTGCCTGGAGTGATGGGGAACAGGGTGAAGCTTTCTTT; cdr3_aa: CAWSDGEQGEAFF
d_call: TRBD1; j_call: TRBJ1-4; v_call: TRBV13; clone_size: once; cdr3_nt: TGTGCCAGCAGCTTATGGACAGGGGACGAAAAACTGTTTTTT; cdr3_aa: CASSLWTGDEKLFF
d_call: NA; j_call: TRBJ2-1; v_call: TRBV28; clone_size: once; cdr3_nt: TGTGCCAGCAGTTTGGGCGGAGGGAATGAGCAGTTCTTC; cdr3_aa: CASSLGGGNEQFF
d_call: TRBD1; j_call: TRBJ1-2; v_call: TRBV6-5; clone_size: NA; cdr3_nt: TGTGCCAGCAGGGAGGGGGCGGACGGCTACACCTTC; cdr3_aa: CASREGADGYTF
d_call: TRBD2; j_call: TRBJ2-7; v_call: TRBV6-5; clone_size: once; cdr3_nt: TGTGCCAGCAGACCCAGCGGGGGCCCCTACGAGCAGTACTTC; cdr3_aa: CASRPSGGPYEQYF
d_call: NA; j_call: TRBJ1-2; v_call: TRBV2; clone_size: few; cdr3_nt: TGTGCCAGCAGTGAAGGCGACAGTATCTATGGCTACACCTTC; cdr3_aa: CASSEGDSIYGYTF
d_call: NA; j_call: TRBJ1-1; v_call: TRBV12-3/TRBV12-4; clone_size: few; cdr3_nt: TGTGCCAGCGGGCGACACGTTAACACTGAAGCTTTCTTT; cdr3_aa: CASGRHVNTEAFF
d_call: NA; j_call: TRBJ1-6; v_call: TRBV5-1; clone_size: NA; cdr3_nt: TGCGCCAGCAGCTTGGCAGGGCTTTCACCCCTCCACTTT; cdr3_aa: CASSLAGLSPLHF
d_call: NA; j_call: TRBJ2-7; v_call: TRBV10-3; clone_size: NA; cdr3_nt: TGTGCCATCAGCTTCGCCGGGACCCAGGGGATAGAGCAGTACTTC; cdr3_aa: CAISFAGTQGIEQYF
d_call: TRBD1; j_call: TRBJ2-2; v_call: TRBV15; clone_size: NA; cdr3_nt: TGTGCCACCAGCAGAACCGGGACAGCGAACACCGGGGAGCTGTTTTTT; cdr3_aa: CATSRTGTANTGELFF
d_call: NA; j_call: TRBJ2-7; v_call: TRBV9; clone_size: NA; cdr3_nt: TGTGCCAGCAGCCCCACCCACCACAGATACGAGCAGTACTTC; cdr3_aa: CASSPTHHRYEQYF
d_call: NA; j_call: TRBJ1-6; v_call: TRBV7-9; clone_size: once; cdr3_nt: TGTGCCAGCAGCTTCTGGCGGGACTATAATTCACCCCTCCACTTT; cdr3_aa: CASSFWRDYNSPLHF
d_call: NA; j_call: TRBJ1-6; v_call: TRBV4-1; clone_size: NA; cdr3_nt: TGCGCCAGCAGCCAAGTAAGCCAGGGCTATTCACCCCTCCACTTT; cdr3_aa: CASSQVSQGYSPLHF
d_call: TRBD1; j_call: TRBJ2-5; v_call: TRBV5-4; clone_size: NA; cdr3_nt: TGTGCCAGCAGCTCCCGGACAGGCCTTAAAGAGACCCAGTACTTC; cdr3_aa: CASSSRTGLKETQYF
d_call: TRBD2; j_call: TRBJ2-1; v_call: TRBV19; clone_size: NA; cdr3_nt: TGTGCCAGTAGTGCCCCGGGACTAGTCCTGGGGGAGCAGTTCTTC; cdr3_aa: CASSAPGLVLGEQFF
d_call: NA; j_call: TRBJ1-1; v_call: TRBV6-5; clone_size: NA; cdr3_nt: TGTGCCAGCCGATCGACAGGCGAAGCTTTCTTT; cdr3_aa: CASRSTGEAFF
d_call: NA; j_call: TRBJ1-2; v_call: TRBV27; clone_size: NA; cdr3_nt: TGTGCCAGCAGTTTAGTCCACCGGGACTATGGCTACACCTTC; cdr3_aa: CASSLVHRDYGYTF
d_call: TRBD1; j_call: TRBJ1-5; v_call: TRBV19; clone_size: NA; cdr3_nt: TGTGCCAGTAGTTTAGGACAGGGGGCCATATATCAGCCCCAGCATTTT; cdr3_aa: CASSLGQGAIYQPQHF
d_call: TRBD1; j_call: TRBJ1-1; v_call: TRBV5-1; clone_size: once; cdr3_nt: TGCGCCAGCAGCTTGGCCCCCCAGGGGGCCTCCCCTGAAGCTTTCTTT; cdr3_aa: CASSLAPQGASPEAFF
d_call: NA; j_call: TRBJ2-7; v_call: TRBV7-9; clone_size: NA; cdr3_nt: TGTGCCAGCAGCCAACAGGGGGGGCCCTACGAGCAGTACTTC; cdr3_aa: CASSQQGGPYEQYF
d_call: NA; j_call: TRBJ1-2; v_call: TRBV28; clone_size: NA; cdr3_nt: TGTGCCAGCAGTCTCGAGGGCGCGAGTGGCTACACCTTC; cdr3_aa: CASSLEGASGYTF
d_call: TRBD1; j_call: TRBJ2-7; v_call: TRBV18; clone_size: NA; cdr3_nt: TGTGCCAGCTCACGGGTTGGGACAGGGGGCGCCTACGAGCAGTACTTC; cdr3_aa: CASSRVGTGGAYEQYF
d_call: NA; j_call: TRBJ2-2; v_call: TRBV9; clone_size: NA; cdr3_nt: TGTGCCAGCAGCCCGCGACAGACGAACACCGGGGAGCTGTTTTTT; cdr3_aa: CASSPRQTNTGELFF
d_call: NA; j_call: TRBJ2-2; v_call: TRBV9; clone_size: NA; cdr3_nt: TGTGCCAGCAGTTCGGGGGGCCCCGGGGAGCTGTTTTTT; cdr3_aa: CASSSGGPGELFF